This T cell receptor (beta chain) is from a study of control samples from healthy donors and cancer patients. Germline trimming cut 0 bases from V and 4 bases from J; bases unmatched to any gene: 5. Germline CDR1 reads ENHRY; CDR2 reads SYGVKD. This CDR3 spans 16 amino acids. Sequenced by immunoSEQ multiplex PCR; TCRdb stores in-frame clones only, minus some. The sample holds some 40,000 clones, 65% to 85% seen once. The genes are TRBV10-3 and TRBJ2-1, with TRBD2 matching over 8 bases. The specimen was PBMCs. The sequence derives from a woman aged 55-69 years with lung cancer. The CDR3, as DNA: TGTGCCATCAGTGAGTCCCGGACTAGCAGTTACAATGAGCAGTTCTTC. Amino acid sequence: CAISESRTSSYNEQFF.